Listed below are T cell receptor beta chains from one sample, sequenced in a study of blood T cell repertoires in COVID-19. Only in-frame clones appear in the TCRdb table, and some are missing; sequencing was by immunoSEQ multiplex PCR. The sample consists of approximately 240,000 clones, around 80% of them appearing once. Sequenced material: peripheral blood. The source is a woman of 80 years or more with active or convalescent COVID-19. Both conserved end residues are part of each CDR3. Fields, in order: D gene, clone size, CDR3 length, J gene, V gene, CDR3 protein, CDR3 DNA. The D gene is left open where the match is weak. Some rows mark clone size as missing; the rest say once, few, many or name a class of expanded clone.

D gene: NA; clone size: NA; CDR3 length: 12; J gene: TRBJ1-6; V gene: TRBV6-2/TRBV6-3; CDR3 protein: CASSYTCVLTDF; CDR3 DNA: TGTGCCAGCAGTTACACCTGTGTACTGACAGACTTT
D gene: TRBD2; clone size: NA; CDR3 length: 14; J gene: TRBJ2-3; V gene: TRBV7-6; CDR3 protein: CASSMGLAVDTQYF; CDR3 DNA: TGTGCCAGCAGCATGGGACTAGCGGTAGATACGCAGTATTTT
D gene: NA; clone size: once; CDR3 length: 15; J gene: TRBJ2-3; V gene: TRBV7-3; CDR3 protein: CASRSNRDQPDTQYF; CDR3 DNA: TGTGCCAGCAGATCGAACAGGGACCAACCGGATACGCAGTATTTT
D gene: TRBD2; clone size: NA; CDR3 length: 18; J gene: TRBJ2-5; V gene: TRBV7-2; CDR3 protein: CASSSRTIAGGPRGTQYF; CDR3 DNA: TGTGCCAGCAGCTCTAGGACGATAGCGGGAGGACCAAGAGGGACCCAGTACTTC
D gene: NA; clone size: NA; CDR3 length: 16; J gene: TRBJ1-1; V gene: TRBV6-2/TRBV6-3; CDR3 protein: CASSFVTGLLNTEAFF; CDR3 DNA: TGTGCCAGCAGTTTTGTAACAGGACTATTGAACACTGAAGCTTTCTTT
D gene: NA; clone size: NA; CDR3 length: 12; J gene: TRBJ1-2; V gene: TRBV20-1; CDR3 protein: CSASTDITGYTF; CDR3 DNA: TGCAGTGCTAGTACAGACATCACTGGCTACACCTTC
D gene: TRBD1; clone size: NA; CDR3 length: 15; J gene: TRBJ1-2; V gene: TRBV19; CDR3 protein: CASSDPGTGHYGYTF; CDR3 DNA: TGTGCCAGTAGTGATCCCGGGACAGGGCACTATGGCTACACCTTC
D gene: NA; clone size: NA; CDR3 length: 13; J gene: TRBJ1-1; V gene: TRBV11-2; CDR3 protein: CASSLGGSAEAFF; CDR3 DNA: TGTGCCAGCAGCTTAGGCGGATCCGCTGAAGCTTTCTTT
D gene: TRBD1; clone size: once; CDR3 length: 14; J gene: TRBJ2-7; V gene: TRBV18; CDR3 protein: CASSPGTGPLEQYF; CDR3 DNA: TGTGCCAGCTCACCCGGGACAGGGCCCCTCGAGCAGTACTTC
D gene: TRBD2; clone size: NA; CDR3 length: 16; J gene: TRBJ2-2; V gene: TRBV25-1; CDR3 protein: CASSEGGGRAFGELFF; CDR3 DNA: TGTGCCAGCAGTGAAGGGGGTGGGAGGGCCTTCGGGGAGCTGTTTTTT
D gene: NA; clone size: NA; CDR3 length: 14; J gene: TRBJ2-5; V gene: TRBV7-8; CDR3 protein: CASSLVWREETQYF; CDR3 DNA: TGTGCCAGCAGCTTAGTTTGGCGGGAAGAGACCCAGTACTTC
D gene: TRBD1; clone size: NA; CDR3 length: 16; J gene: TRBJ1-4; V gene: TRBV5-1; CDR3 protein: CASSLGRQGGNEKLFF; CDR3 DNA: TGCGCCAGCAGCTTGGGGCGGCAGGGGGGCAATGAAAAACTGTTTTTT
D gene: NA; clone size: NA; CDR3 length: 15; J gene: TRBJ2-1; V gene: TRBV6-4; CDR3 protein: CASSEGGAPYNEQFF; CDR3 DNA: TGTGCCAGCAGTGAAGGGGGGGCGCCTTACAATGAGCAGTTCTTC
D gene: TRBD1; clone size: NA; CDR3 length: 16; J gene: TRBJ1-5; V gene: TRBV6-6; CDR3 protein: CASSYWGQGARQPQHF; CDR3 DNA: TGTGCCAGCAGTTACTGGGGACAGGGGGCGCGACAGCCCCAGCATTTT
D gene: NA; clone size: NA; CDR3 length: 17; J gene: TRBJ2-7; V gene: TRBV7-9; CDR3 protein: CASSLIPPNVGSYEQYF; CDR3 DNA: TGTGCCAGCAGCTTAATACCTCCCAACGTAGGGAGTTACGAGCAGTACTTC
D gene: NA; clone size: NA; CDR3 length: 12; J gene: TRBJ2-1; V gene: TRBV11-3; CDR3 protein: CASGSLFYEQFF; CDR3 DNA: TGTGCCAGCGGCTCCCTGTTTTATGAGCAGTTCTTC
D gene: TRBD1; clone size: NA; CDR3 length: 14; J gene: TRBJ1-2; V gene: TRBV11-3; CDR3 protein: CASSQTTGDYGYTF; CDR3 DNA: TGTGCCAGCAGCCAAACGACAGGGGACTATGGCTACACCTTC